The 10 T cell receptor beta chains reported below all come from one sample, sequenced in a study of blood T cells in healthy people across ages. Together with a sample-barcoded 5' primer, a J-beta primer mix was included in a second PCR lasting roughly 6 to 12 cycles. TCRdb independently ran MiXCR on the 5' RACE reads; one entry per CDR3 protein. The data show nearly 800,000 distinct CDR3 sequences, with roughly 25% seen just once and approximately 3.7% held by the top ten. Another study also made use of these data, one on T cells of mothers and their children.

Input material: blood. The receptor source for this set is a boy between 10 and 17 years old in good health.

This clonotype turned up a few times. The chain couples TRBV3-1 to TRBJ2-1; 7 nucleotides align to TRBD1. The CDR3 contains 20 residues. CDR1 and CDR2 from the germline V gene are LGHDT and YNNKEL (reference sequence). J lost 2 bases, V lost 4 bases, and 20 bases had no gene match. CDR3 sequence: CASSPYSGTDFPMPYNEQFF. CDR3 nucleotide sequence: TGTGCCAGCAGCCCCTATTCCGGGACAGACTTCCCGATGCCCTACAATGAGCAGTTCTTC.

This rearrangement joins TRBV28 to TRBJ2-7; D is unresolved. Germline CDR1 reads MDHEN; CDR2 reads SYDVKM. Trimming took off 3 bases at V and 0 bases at J, with 12 bases between the two ends. This CDR3 comprises 15 residues. CDR3 sequence reads: CASSFAEEYSYEQYF. The CDR3 DNA follows: TGTGCCAGCAGTTTTGCGGAAGAATACTCCTACGAGCAGTACTTC.

J is TRBJ1-5 and V is TRBV11-3; TRBD1 aligns across 8 bases. V lost 0 bases to trimming and J lost 0 bases; unmatched junction nucleotides: 7. Per germline, CDR1 SGHNT and CDR2 YENEEA. The CDR3 consists of 18 residues. The DNA of the CDR3 is TGTGCCAGCAGCTTAGATAAAGGACAGGGTGATAGCAATCAGCCCCAGCATTTT. This sequence encodes CASSLDKGQGDSNQPQHF. Full variable domain (outside the CDR3, taken from reference TRBV11-3 and TRBJ1-5): EAGVVQSPRYKIIEKKQPVAFWCNPISGHNTLYWYLQNLGQGPELLIRYENEEAVDDSQLPKDRFSAERLKGVDSTLKIQPAELGDSAVYLCASSLDKGQGDSNQPQHFGDGTRLSIL.

Turning to this clonotype: It may be a read error: a sequence one base away is much more abundant. The chain links TRBV6-1 to TRBJ2-7; D possibly matches TRBD1 or TRBD2 (5 bases each). Germline CDR1 reads MNHNS; CDR2 reads SASEGT. The CDR3 is made up of 15 amino acids. Trimming pared 4 bases from V and 4 bases from J, leaving 17 bases between. The CDR3 DNA reads as TGTGCCAGCAGTGCAACCGGGGCAGGGCGATACGAGCAGTACTTC. This sequence encodes CASSATGAGRYEQYF.

This clonotype was observed a single time. The CDR3 spells CASSSSDRQETQYF. The CDR3 DNA is TGTGCCAGCAGCTCCTCGGACAGGCAAGAGACCCAGTACTTC. The chain combines TRBV7-6 with TRBJ2-5; 7 bases agree with TRBD1. The CDR3 has 14 residues. Germline V gives CDR1 SGHVS, CDR2 FNYEAQ. V gave up 4 bases and J gave up 2 bases; unmatched junction bases: 4.

As for this clonotype: One end of the junction varies from germline; a read error may be responsible. The CDR3 is CASSLTFSTRGDIRYF. CDR3 DNA sequence: TGTGCCAGCAGCTTAACGTTCTCGACCCGGGGGGACATTCGGTACTTC. The chain carries TRBV7-8 and TRBJ2-4; TRBD2 might be the D (7 bases). The CDR3 runs to 16 residues. Germline values: CDR1 SGHVS, CDR2 FQNEAQ.

The chain links TRBV20-1 to TRBJ2-1; TRBD1 might be the D (5 bases). TRBJ2-7 matches the DNA end more closely, so the J call is doubtful. The CDR3 is made up of 15 amino acids. The germline gives CDR1 DFQATT, CDR2 SNEGSKA (reference sequence). The chain's CDR3 is CSARDSQGFTYEQYF. Here the CDR3 DNA reads TGCAGTGCTAGAGATTCGCAGGGCTTTACCTACGAGCAGTACTTC.

The chain employs TRBV7-9 and TRBJ2-5; 11 bases fit TRBD2. Germline V gene sequence: CDR1 SEHNR, CDR2 FQNEAQ (reference sequence). The CDR3 is 16 amino acids. J was trimmed by 1 base and V by 4 bases; bases with no gene match: 5. CDR3 DNA sequence: TGTGCCAGCAGCTGGCCTAGCGGGGGGCGCCAAGAGACCCAGTACTTC. This encodes CASSWPSGGRQETQYF.

This clonotype was seen a few times. The chain carries TRBV11-2 and TRBJ2-1, with TRBD2 as a possible D gene (5 bases). The J call may be faulty, since TRBJ2-7 better matches the DNA end. The CDR3 is 14 amino acids. Per germline, CDR1 SGHAT and CDR2 FQNNGV. CDR3 region: CASSLNGWRDEQYF. CDR3 nucleotides: TGTGCCAGCAGCTTAAATGGGTGGCGGGACGAGCAGTACTTC.

The rearrangement joins TRBV5-1 to TRBJ2-2; D is uncertain. The germline CDR1 and CDR2 sequences are SGHRS and YFSETQ. The ends were cut back, 0 bases at V and 1 base at J, with 7 bases in the middle. The CDR3 is 15 residues long. In DNA form, the CDR3 reads TGCGCCAGCAGCTTGGTTGCGGAGAACACCGGGGAGCTGTTTTTT. It specifies CASSLVAENTGELFF.